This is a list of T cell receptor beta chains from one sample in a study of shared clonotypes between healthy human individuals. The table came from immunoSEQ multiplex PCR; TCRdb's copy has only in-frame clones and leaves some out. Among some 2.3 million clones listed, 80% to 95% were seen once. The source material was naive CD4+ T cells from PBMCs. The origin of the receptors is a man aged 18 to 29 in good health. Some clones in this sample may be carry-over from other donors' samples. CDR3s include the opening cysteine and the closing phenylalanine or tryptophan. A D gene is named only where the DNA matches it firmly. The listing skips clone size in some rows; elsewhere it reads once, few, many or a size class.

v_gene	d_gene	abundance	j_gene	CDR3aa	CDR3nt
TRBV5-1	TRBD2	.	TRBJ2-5	CASSLDAGRAGETQYF	TGCGCCAGCAGCTTGGATGCCGGGAGGGCCGGGGAGACCCAGTACTTC
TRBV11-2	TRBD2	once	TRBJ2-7	CASSGGLVTYEQYF	TGTGCCAGCAGCGGGGGACTAGTAACCTACGAGCAGTACTTC
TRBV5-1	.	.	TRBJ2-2	CASSIQALGANTGELFF	TGCGCCAGCAGCATCCAGGCTCTAGGGGCGAACACCGGGGAGCTGTTTTTT
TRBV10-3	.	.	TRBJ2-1	CAISVTKGGQGNEQFF	TGTGCCATCAGTGTTACTAAAGGGGGACAAGGAAATGAGCAGTTCTTC
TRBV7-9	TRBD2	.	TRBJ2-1	CGSGNSYNEQFF	TGTGGGAGCGGGAATTCCTACAATGAGCAGTTCTTC
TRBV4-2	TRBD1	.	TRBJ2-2	CASSRGGADAGELFF	TGTGCCAGCAGTCGAGGGGGCGCAGATGCCGGGGAGCTGTTTTTT
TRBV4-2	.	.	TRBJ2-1	CASSQPGDPNEQFF	TGTGCCAGCAGCCAACCTGGGGACCCCAATGAGCAGTTCTTC
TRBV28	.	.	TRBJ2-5	CASRRETQYF	TGTGCCAGCAGACGAGAGACCCAGTACTTC
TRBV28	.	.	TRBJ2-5	CASSFGMGMSQETQYF	TGTGCCAGCAGTTTTGGTATGGGGATGTCACAAGAGACCCAGTACTTC
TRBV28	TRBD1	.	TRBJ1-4	CASSSWDRVMKRLFF	TGTGCCAGCAGTTCGTGGGACAGGGTAATGAAAAGACTGTTTTTT
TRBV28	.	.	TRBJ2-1	CASSGLTPFNYNEQFF	TGTGCCAGCAGTGGACTGACCCCCTTCAACTACAATGAGCAGTTCTTC
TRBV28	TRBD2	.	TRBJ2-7	CASSETSGTNYEQYF	TGTGCCAGCAGTGAAACTAGCGGGACGAACTACGAGCAGTACTTC
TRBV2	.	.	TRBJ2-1	CASSTVGGGGDEQFF	TGTGCCAGCAGTACCGTCGGGGGAGGCGGCGATGAGCAGTTCTTC
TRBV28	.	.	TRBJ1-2	CAGAGINYGYTF	TGTGCTGGGGCAGGAATAAACTATGGCTACACCTTC
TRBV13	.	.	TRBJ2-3	CASSLQLGVVRTDTQYF	TGTGCCAGCAGCTTACAACTGGGTGTGGTGAGGACAGATACGCAGTATTTT
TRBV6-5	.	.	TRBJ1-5	CASSRIPNQPQHF	TGTGCCAGCAGTCGCATACCGAATCAGCCCCAGCATTTT
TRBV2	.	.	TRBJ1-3	CASRGEGLGNTIYF	TGTGCCAGCCGTGGTGAGGGTTTAGGAAACACCATATATTTT
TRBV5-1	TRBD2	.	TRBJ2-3	CASSLAGTSGRGTDTQYF	TGCGCCAGCAGCTTGGCCGGGACTAGCGGGAGAGGCACAGATACGCAGTATTTT
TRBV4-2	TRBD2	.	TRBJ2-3	CASSQDSLAGVTDTQYF	TGTGCCAGCAGCCAAGATTCCCTAGCGGGAGTTACAGATACGCAGTATTTT
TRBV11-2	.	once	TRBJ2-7	CASSLEYSGLGSYEQYF	TGTGCCAGCAGCTTAGAGTATAGCGGACTGGGGTCCTACGAGCAGTACTTC
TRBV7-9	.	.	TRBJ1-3	CASSPSGKRGSGNTIYF	TGTGCCAGCAGCCCCTCAGGGAAGAGGGGCTCTGGAAACACCATATATTTT
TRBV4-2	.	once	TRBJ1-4	CASSQDNREATNEKLFF	TGTGCCAGCAGCCAAGATAACAGGGAGGCAACTAATGAAAAACTGTTTTTT
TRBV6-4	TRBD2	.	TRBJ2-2	CASSPTSGSYTGELFF	TGTGCCAGCAGCCCCACTAGCGGGAGCTACACCGGGGAGCTGTTTTTT
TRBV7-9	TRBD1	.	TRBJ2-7	CASSLGDRGFYEQYF	TGTGCCAGCAGCTTAGGGGACAGGGGGTTCTACGAGCAGTACTTC
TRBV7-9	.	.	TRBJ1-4	CASSLEQGKGWNPEKLFF	TGTGCCAGCAGCTTAGAACAGGGTAAAGGCTGGAACCCGGAAAAACTGTTTTTT
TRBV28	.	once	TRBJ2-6	CASNPAGRKMGANVLTF	TGTGCCAGCAATCCTGCAGGACGGAAGATGGGGGCCAACGTCCTGACTTTC
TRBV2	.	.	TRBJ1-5	CASSVEGGDQPQHF	TGTGCCAGCAGTGTAGAGGGAGGAGATCAGCCCCAGCATTTT
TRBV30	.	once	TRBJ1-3	CAWSKRASSGNTIYF	TGTGCCTGGAGTAAGCGGGCCAGCTCTGGAAACACCATATATTTT
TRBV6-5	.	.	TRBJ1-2	CASSRGQRNYGYTF	TGTGCCAGCAGCCGCGGACAGCGTAACTATGGCTACACCTTC
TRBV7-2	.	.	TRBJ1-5	CASSPFQGSNQPQHF	TGTGCCAGCAGCCCATTCCAGGGGAGCAATCAGCCCCAGCATTTT
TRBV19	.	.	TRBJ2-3	CASSIGGRGPASGGTDTQYF	TGTGCCAGTAGTATCGGCGGCAGGGGGCCGGCTAGCGGGGGCACAGATACGCAGTATTTT
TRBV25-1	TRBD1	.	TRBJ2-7	CASSPHPDRNYEQYF	TGTGCCAGCAGCCCCCACCCGGACAGGAACTACGAGCAGTACTTC
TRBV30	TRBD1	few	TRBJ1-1	CAWSTGGLNTEAFF	TGTGCCTGGAGTACAGGGGGATTGAACACTGAAGCTTTCTTT
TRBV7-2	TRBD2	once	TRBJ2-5	CASSKGGGSETQYF	TGTGCCAGCAGCAAAGGCGGGGGGTCAGAGACCCAGTACTTC
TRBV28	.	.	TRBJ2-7	CASTNPTGLYEQYF	TGTGCCAGCACCAATCCGACAGGTTTATACGAGCAGTACTTC
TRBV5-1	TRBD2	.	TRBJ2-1	CASSLEAGGQFF	TGCGCCAGCAGCTTGGAGGCGGGAGGGCAGTTCTTC
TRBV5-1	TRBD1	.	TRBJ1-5	CASSPGTGSNQPQHF	TGCGCCAGCAGCCCCGGGACAGGGAGCAATCAGCCCCAGCATTTT
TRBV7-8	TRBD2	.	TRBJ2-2	CASRSGTSGLGTGELFF	TGTGCCAGCAGGTCCGGGACTAGCGGGCTCGGGACCGGGGAGCTGTTTTTT
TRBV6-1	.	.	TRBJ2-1	CASSRVSYNEQFF	TGTGCCAGCAGTAGGGTTTCCTACAATGAGCAGTTCTTC
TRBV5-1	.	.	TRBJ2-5	CASSRGPPSETQYF	TGCGCCAGCAGCCGGGGGCCCCCGAGTGAGACCCAGTACTTC
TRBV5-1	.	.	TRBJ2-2	CASSFLGGRTGELFF	TGCGCCAGCAGCTTTCTCGGGGGCCGCACCGGGGAGCTGTTTTTT
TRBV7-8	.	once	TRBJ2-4	CASSQLSRAKNIQYF	TGTGCCAGCAGCCAACTAAGTAGGGCCAAAAACATTCAGTACTTC
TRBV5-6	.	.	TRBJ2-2	CASSPPHTGELFF	TGTGCCAGCAGCCCCCCCCACACCGGGGAGCTGTTTTTT
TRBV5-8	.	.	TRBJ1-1	CASSLRQHTNTEAFF	TGTGCCAGCAGCTTACGACAGCATACGAACACTGAAGCTTTCTTT
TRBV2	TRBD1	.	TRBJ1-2	CASRGDSHNYGYTF	TGTGCCAGCAGGGGGGACAGTCATAACTATGGCTACACCTTC
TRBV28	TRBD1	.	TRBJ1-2	CASRDSYANYGYTF	TGTGCCAGCCGGGACAGCTATGCTAACTATGGCTACACCTTC
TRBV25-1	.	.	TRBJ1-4	CASSGTGGAEKLFF	TGTGCCAGCAGTGGAACAGGCGGAGCTGAAAAACTGTTTTTT